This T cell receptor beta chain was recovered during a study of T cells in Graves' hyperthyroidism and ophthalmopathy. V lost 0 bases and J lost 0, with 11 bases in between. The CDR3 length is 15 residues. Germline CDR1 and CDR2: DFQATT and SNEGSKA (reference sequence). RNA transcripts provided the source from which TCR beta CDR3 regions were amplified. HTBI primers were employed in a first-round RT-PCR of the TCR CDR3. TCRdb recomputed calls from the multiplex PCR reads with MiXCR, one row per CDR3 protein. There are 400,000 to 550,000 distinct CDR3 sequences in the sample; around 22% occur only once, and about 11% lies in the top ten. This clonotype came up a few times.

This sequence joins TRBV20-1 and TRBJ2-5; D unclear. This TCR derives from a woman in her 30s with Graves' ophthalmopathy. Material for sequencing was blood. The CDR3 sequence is CSARDPRQDQETQYF. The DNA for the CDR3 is TGCAGTGCTAGAGATCCCCGGCAGGACCAAGAGACCCAGTACTTC.